Each of the 13 T cell receptor beta chains below was sequenced from the same sample in a study of blood T cell repertoires in COVID-19. Sequenced by immunoSEQ multiplex PCR; TCRdb stores in-frame clones only, minus some. This sample has some 30,000 clones, with approximately 85% found just once. The sample was peripheral blood. The receptors originated from an elderly woman with COVID-19, enrolled during active disease.

This clone was picked up one time. The rearrangement uses TRBV18 and TRBJ2-3; 14 bases fit TRBD2. Trimming took 0 bases from V and 1 from J; bases not matched to a gene: 0. This CDR3 has 17 residues. Germline loops: CDR1 KGHSH, CDR2 LQKENI. CDR3: CASSPPGLAGGTDTQYF. Here the CDR3 DNA reads TGTGCCAGCTCACCACCGGGACTAGCGGGGGGCACAGATACGCAGTATTTT.

This sequence joins TRBV6-5 and TRBJ2-3; D is perhaps TRBD2 (6 bases). From germline, CDR1 is MNHEY and CDR2 SVGAGI. The CDR3 consists of 15 residues. V was trimmed by 3 bases and J by 2 bases, leaving 12 bases between them. The CDR3 reads CASSYWGEATDTQYF. The DNA for the CDR3 is TGTGCCAGCAGTTATTGGGGGGAAGCCACAGATACGCAGTATTTT.

Remarks on this clone: The sample has other DNA sequences that encode this CDR3 too. V and J are TRBV5-1 and TRBJ2-7; 10 bases line up with TRBD2. Germline V gene lookup returns CDR1 SGHRS and CDR2 YFSETQ. The CDR3 runs 14 residues. V lost 3 bases and J lost 4; bases outside the gene matches: 4. The CDR3 DNA reads TGCGCCAGCAGCTCAAGCGGGGGGGCTTACGAGCAGTACTTC. The encoded protein is CASSSSGGAYEQYF. Filled out from reference TRBV5-1 and TRBJ2-7, the complete variable domain reads KAGVTQTPRYLIKTRGQQVTLSCSPISGHRSVSWYQQTPGQGLQFLFEYFSETQRNKGNFPGRFSGRQFSNSRSEMNVSTLELGDSALYLCASSSSGGAYEQYFGPGTRLTVT.

The rearrangement uses TRBV5-1 and TRBJ2-5, with 11 bases identical to TRBD2. J gave up 1 base and V 2 bases, and 7 bases lay outside the gene matches. From germline, CDR1 is SGHRS and CDR2 YFSETQ. CDR3 size: 17 residues. The chain's CDR3 is CASSLRLAGLSQETQYF. The DNA for the CDR3 is TGCGCCAGCAGCTTAAGACTAGCGGGGCTATCCCAAGAGACCCAGTACTTC. The whole variable domain, remainder taken from reference TRBV5-1 and TRBJ2-5, is KAGVTQTPRYLIKTRGQQVTLSCSPISGHRSVSWYQQTPGQGLQFLFEYFSETQRNKGNFPGRFSGRQFSNSRSEMNVSTLELGDSALYLCASSLRLAGLSQETQYFGPGTRLLVL.

The J gene is TRBJ2-1, the V gene TRBV6-4; a weak D match, TRBD1 (5 bases). Germline CDR1 MRHNA, CDR2 SNTAGT. The CDR3 contains 16 residues. Trimming left V 0 bases short and J 8 bases short, with 17 bases between. CDR3 DNA: TGTGCCAGCAGTGACTCGAGTCTCCAGGGTCTCGATGAGCAGTTCTTC. It specifies CASSDSSLQGLDEQFF.

J is TRBJ1-2 and V is TRBV30; D remains ambiguous. V was shortened by 5 bases and J by 4 bases, with 8 bases between the two germline ends. The CDR3 runs to 11 residues. The V gene's germline CDR1 is GTSNPN and CDR2 SVGIG (reference sequence). The CDR3 DNA reads as TGTGCCTGGCAGCGAGGCTATGGCTACACCTTC. Its translation is CAWQRGYGYTF.

The chain employs TRBV27 and TRBJ1-4, with D possibly TRBD1 on 5 matching bases. Trimming removed 10 bases at V and 4 bases at J, with 13 bases between. The CDR3 totals 13 residues. The germline V gene encodes CDR1 MNHEY and CDR2 SMNVEV (reference sequence). In DNA form, the CDR3 reads TGTGCCACCTCTGACAGTTTTAATGAAAAACTGTTTTTT. Protein sequence: CATSDSFNEKLFF.

The V and J genes are TRBV29-1 and TRBJ2-2; no clear D. Germline V lookup: CDR1 SQVTM, CDR2 ANQGSEA. Trimming left V 6 bases short and J 6 bases short, with 11 bases between. The CDR3 consists of 12 residues. Here the CDR3 DNA reads TGCAGCGTCCTGGGCTGGGCCGGGGAGCTGTTTTTT. It encodes CSVLGWAGELFF.

This clone was seen at least ten times. The CDR3 region is CASRVATNEKLFF. The DNA of the CDR3 is TGCGCCAGCCGAGTGGCAACTAATGAAAAACTGTTTTTT. The chain couples TRBV5-1 to TRBJ1-4, with unresolved D. From germline, CDR1 is SGHRS and CDR2 YFSETQ. CDR3 size: 13 residues. V lost 7 bases, J lost 0 bases, and 7 bases lay in between.

This chain uses TRBV30 with TRBJ2-7; D gene unclear. With 0 bases removed from V and 4 bases from J, the gap between germline ends came to 7 bases. The CDR3 loop spans 12 amino acids. Germline CDR1 reads GTSNPN; CDR2 reads SVGIG (reference sequence). The chain's CDR3 is CAWSVLRYEQYF. DNA for the CDR3: TGTGCCTGGAGTGTACTGAGGTACGAGCAGTACTTC.

Only one count was recorded for this clone. The chain joins TRBV19 to TRBJ2-3; TRBD2 is a possible D gene (7 bases). Germline loops: CDR1 LNHDA, CDR2 SQIVND (reference sequence). The germline V and J ends were trimmed by 1 base and 6 bases, with 14 bases remaining between them. The CDR3 runs 15 residues. CDR3 sequence reads: CASSIAGAGADTQYF. CDR3 sequence (DNA): TGTGCCAGTAGTATAGCCGGCGCGGGGGCCGATACGCAGTATTTT. Supplemented by reference TRBV19 and TRBJ2-3, the full variable domain reads DGGITQSPKYLFRKEGQNVTLSCEQNLNHDAMYWYRQDPGQGLRLIYYSQIVNDFQKGDIAEGYSVSREKKESFPLTVTSAQKNPTAFYLCASSIAGAGADTQYFGPGTRLTVL.

The V call is TRBV6-5, the J call TRBJ2-1; 10 bases fit TRBD2. Germline trimming cut 6 bases from V and 2 bases from J; bases unmatched to any gene: 4. CDR1 is MNHEY, CDR2 SVGAGI, per germline. The CDR3 sequence is 15 residues long. CDR3 sequence: CASSPAGGPYNEQFF. In DNA, the CDR3 is TGTGCCAGCAGCCCAGCGGGGGGGCCCTACAATGAGCAGTTCTTC.

In its sample, this clone was seen a few times. The chain employs TRBV2 and TRBJ2-2; 12 positions match TRBD1. V trimming: 6 bases; J trimming: 4 bases; junction bases outside the gene matches: 9. Germline CDR1 and CDR2: SNHLY and FYNNEI. The CDR3 spans 17 residues. The CDR3 loop is CASSVPGQGAGTGELFF. CDR3 bases: TGTGCCAGCAGCGTCCCGGGACAGGGGGCGGGCACCGGGGAGCTGTTTTTT.